The 24 T cell receptor beta chains presented below share a single source sample, sequenced in a study of identifying expanded T cells in peripheral blood. Clones were sequenced by immunoSEQ multiplex PCR, and TCRdb holds only the in-frame ones, with some missing. There are under 150,000 clones in the sample; approximately 86% occur only once, and approximately 8% lies in the top ten. The sample taken for sequencing was blood. The receptor set was obtained from a person between 18 and 75 years old in good health.

This chain connects TRBV27 to TRBJ1-6; TRBD1 is a possible D gene (6 bases). The CDR3 is 16 amino acids. Trimming took 5 bases from V and 4 from J, leaving 15 bases between them. Per the germline V gene, CDR1 is MNHEY and CDR2 is SMNVEV (reference sequence). The CDR3 is CASSAPNRDYNSPLHF. CDR3 in DNA: TGTGCCAGCAGTGCCCCCAACAGGGATTATAATTCACCCCTCCACTTT.

The chain joins TRBV6-5 to TRBJ2-1; D gene uncertain. The CDR3 totals 14 residues. Germline CDR1 MNHEY, CDR2 SVGAGI. Trimming left V 0 bases short and J 2 bases short, with 5 bases between. CDR3 DNA: TGTGCCAGCAGTTACTCCTTCACCTACAATGAGCAGTTCTTC. This encodes CASSYSFTYNEQFF.

This chain uses TRBV19 with TRBJ2-2; D remains ambiguous. V gave up 6 bases and J gave up 1 base, with 12 bases separating them. Germline CDR1 LNHDA, CDR2 SQIVND (reference sequence). The CDR3 consists of 15 residues. This chain's CDR3 is CASRSGSLNTGELFF. As DNA, the CDR3 is TGTGCCAGTAGATCCGGTTCCTTGAACACCGGGGAGCTGTTTTTT. The complete variable domain, with remaining parts taken from reference TRBV19 and TRBJ2-2, reads DGGITQSPKYLFRKEGQNVTLSCEQNLNHDAMYWYRQDPGQGLRLIYYSQIVNDFQKGDIAEGYSVSREKKESFPLTVTSAQKNPTAFYLCASRSGSLNTGELFFGEGSRLTVL.

In the case of this clone: Other DNA sequences in the sample encode the same CDR3. The gene calls are TRBV18 and TRBJ1-5; D ambiguous. Germline-derived CDR1 and CDR2 are KGHSH and LQKENI. V dropped 3 bases and J dropped 0 bases, with 6 bases sitting between them. The CDR3 is 14 residues long. This CDR3 reads CASSPTNSNQPQHF. The CDR3 bases are TGTGCCAGCTCACCGACAAATAGCAATCAGCCCCAGCATTTT.

The gene calls are TRBV7-2 and TRBJ1-2; 7 bases are a match to TRBD1. Losses at the gene ends were 6 bases for V and 3 bases for J; bases not matched to a gene: 7. This CDR3 is 14 amino acids long. Germline V gene sequence: CDR1 SGHTA, CDR2 FQGNSA. CDR3 region: CASRKDRADYGYTF. The CDR3 nucleotides read TGTGCCAGCAGAAAAGACAGGGCAGACTATGGCTACACCTTC.

The V call is TRBV7-6, the J call TRBJ2-7; no reliable D call. Germline V gene lookup returns CDR1 SGHVS and CDR2 FNYEAQ. Trimming left V 0 bases short and J 3 bases short, with 6 bases between. The CDR3 covers 13 residues. CDR3 DNA: TGTGCCAGCAGCTTAGCGGATGTCTACGAGCAGTACTTC. It encodes CASSLADVYEQYF.

The gene calls are TRBV6-5 and TRBJ2-5, with a tentative D call TRBD2 (5 bases). Trimming left V 6 bases short and J 4 bases short, with 12 bases between. The CDR3 consists of 13 residues. Germline V gene data show CDR1 as MNHEY and CDR2 as SVGAGI. CDR3 loop: CASRALARETQYF. In nucleotides, the CDR3 is TGTGCCAGCAGAGCCTTAGCGCGAGAGACCCAGTACTTC.

The chain couples TRBV19 to TRBJ2-7, with D maybe TRBD1 (5 bases). V shed 5 bases and J shed 2 bases, with 13 bases lying between them. Germline loops: CDR1 LNHDA, CDR2 SQIVND (reference sequence). The CDR3 extends over 14 amino acids. CDR3 loop: CASSLLGQPYEQYF. The CDR3 DNA reads TGTGCCAGTAGTCTTCTCGGACAACCCTACGAGCAGTACTTC.

The gene calls are TRBV6-6 and TRBJ1-3, with a tentative D call TRBD1 (6 bases). Germline V gene lookup returns CDR1 MNHNY and CDR2 SVGAGI (reference sequence). The germline V and J ends were trimmed by 6 bases and 2 bases, with 14 bases remaining between them. The CDR3 has 15 residues. The CDR3 sequence is CASRRGGSAGNTIYF. CDR3 sequence (DNA): TGTGCCAGCAGAAGGGGGGGGAGTGCTGGAAACACCATATATTTT.

The chain recombines TRBV21-1 with TRBJ1-5. TRBV21-1 has pseudogene status. The CDR3 length is 13 residues. The CDR3 reads CASSKVGDQPQHF. The CDR3 DNA is TGTGCCAGCAGCAAGGTAGGCGATCAGCCCCAGCATTTT.

The V gene is TRBV5-1, the J gene TRBJ1-6; no clear D gene. CDR1 is SGHRS and CDR2 is YFSETQ in the germline V gene. CDR3 size: 21 residues. V shed 0 bases and J shed 0 bases, with 22 bases lying between them. The chain's CDR3 is CASSLEPLGLFPSSYNSPLHF. Here the CDR3 DNA reads TGCGCCAGCAGCTTGGAGCCTTTAGGGTTATTCCCGAGCTCCTATAATTCACCCCTCCACTTT.

This clone was observed once. The V and J genes are TRBV5-1 and TRBJ1-1, with 8 bases lining up with TRBD1. The CDR3 runs 18 residues. The germline V gene has CDR1 SGHRS and CDR2 YFSETQ. Unmatched junction bases numbered 14, after V lost 4 bases and J lost 0 bases. CDR3 DNA: TGCGCCAGCAGCGCCAGACAGGGGCAACAACTCCTGAACACTGAAGCTTTCTTT. Translated, it gives CASSARQGQQLLNTEAFF.

The chain joins TRBV5-5 to TRBJ2-7, with D possibly being TRBD1 (6 bases). Trimming cost V 1 base and J 3 bases, with 20 bases left between them. The length of the CDR3 is 17 residues. Germline CDR1 and CDR2: SGHKS and YYEKEE (reference sequence). CDR3 DNA sequence: TGTGCCAGCAGCTTGCCCCTCGGTGGGGGCAAAGACTACGAGCAGTACTTC. Its translation: CASSLPLGGGKDYEQYF.

The genes are TRBV7-9 and TRBJ2-7; unclear D gene. This CDR3 comprises 13 residues. Germline lookup yields CDR1 SEHNR and CDR2 FQNEAQ (reference sequence). Trimming took 3 bases from V and 4 from J, leaving 10 bases between them. CDR3 nucleotides: TGTGCCAGCAGCTTGTTCTCCCTATACGAGCAGTACTTC. Translated, it gives CASSLFSLYEQYF.

The chain couples TRBV5-1 to TRBJ2-2; TRBD2 aligns across 11 bases. The germline V gene has CDR1 SGHRS and CDR2 YFSETQ. This CDR3 region has 14 residues. V was clipped by 5 bases and J by 7 bases; unmatched bases: 4. The DNA for the CDR3 is TGCGCCAGCAGACTAGCGGGGGAGATCGGGGAGCTGTTTTTT. Translating gives CASRLAGEIGELFF.

This chain connects TRBV29-1 to TRBJ1-4; D is unresolved. The germline V gene has CDR1 SQVTM and CDR2 ANQGSEA. The CDR3 consists of 11 residues. With 4 bases removed from V and 8 bases from J, the gap between germline ends came to 8 bases. The CDR3 protein is CSVGSREKLFF. CDR3 nucleotide sequence: TGCAGCGTTGGTTCGAGAGAAAAACTGTTTTTT.

The chain uses TRBV6-6 and TRBJ2-5; D not certain. The CDR3 totals 12 residues. In germline, CDR1 is MNHNY, CDR2 SVGAGI (reference sequence). Trimming took 10 bases from V and 4 from J, leaving 13 bases between them. The chain's CDR3 is CAIQGSRETQYF. CDR3 coding DNA: TGTGCCATCCAAGGCAGTCGAGAGACCCAGTACTTC.

This rearrangement joins TRBV18 to TRBJ1-4, with D hard to call. CDR1 and CDR2 (germline): KGHSH, LQKENI. Deletions cut 4 bases from V and 3 bases from J, with 6 bases between. This CDR3 has 13 amino acids. CDR3 nucleotides: TGTGCCAGCTCACGGGGTTCTAATGAAAAACTGTTTTTT. Residues: CASSRGSNEKLFF. The full variable domain, completed using reference TRBV18 and TRBJ1-4, is NAGVMQNPRHLVRRRGQEARLRCSPMKGHSHVYWYRQLPEEGLKFMVYLQKENIIDESGMPKERFSAEFPKEGPSILRIQQVVRGDSAAYFCASSRGSNEKLFFGSGTQLSVL.

The chain links TRBV10-3 to TRBJ1-1, with D tentatively TRBD1 (6 bases). V dropped 4 bases and J dropped 5 bases, with 11 bases sitting between them. CDR1 and CDR2 (germline): ENHRY, SYGVKD. This CDR3 has 13 residues. As DNA, the CDR3 is TGTGCCATCAGTGCCCAGGGGAAGACTGAAGCTTTCTTT. As protein: CAISAQGKTEAFF.

The gene calls are TRBV19 and TRBJ2-2; D is uncertain. CDR3 length: 11 amino acids. With 10 bases removed from V and 4 bases from J, the gap between germline ends came to 7 bases. Germline values: CDR1 LNHDA, CDR2 SQIVND (reference sequence). The CDR3 DNA reads as TGTGCCACCACAGCCACCGGGGAGCTGTTTTTT. Translation: CATTATGELFF.

The V gene is TRBV7-9, the J gene TRBJ2-3; 13 positions agree with TRBD2. Trimming removed 4 bases from V and 0 bases from J; junction bases left unmatched: 4. This CDR3 region has 17 residues. The germline CDR1 and CDR2 sequences are SEHNR and FQNEAQ (reference sequence). CDR3 loop: CASSSGLAGTSTDTQYF. The CDR3 DNA sequence: TGTGCCAGCAGCTCGGGACTAGCGGGGACAAGCACAGATACGCAGTATTTT.

The chain couples TRBV11-2 to TRBJ1-5; 8 bases are shared with TRBD1. Germline CDR1 and CDR2: SGHAT and FQNNGV. This CDR3 contains 15 residues. J gave up 1 base and V 3 bases, and 2 bases lay outside the gene matches. CDR3 sequence reads: CASSFQGASNQPQHF. The CDR3 DNA follows: TGTGCCAGCAGCTTTCAGGGGGCAAGCAATCAGCCCCAGCATTTT. The full variable domain, completed using reference TRBV11-2 and TRBJ1-5, is EAGVAQSPRYKIIEKRQSVAFWCNPISGHATLYWYQQILGQGPKLLIQFQNNGVVDDSQLPKDRFSAERLKGVDSTLKIQPAKLEDSAVYLCASSFQGASNQPQHFGDGTRLSIL.

The chain joins TRBV7-2 to TRBJ1-1; D gene uncertain. In germline, CDR1 is SGHTA, CDR2 FQGNSA. CDR3 size: 13 residues. Trimming left V 4 bases short and J 11 bases short, with 17 bases between. The CDR3 region is CASSSHQVPSAFF. DNA for the CDR3: TGTGCCAGCAGCTCACACCAGGTCCCCAGTGCTTTCTTT. The full variable domain, in which reference TRBV7-2 and TRBJ1-1 provide the parts outside the CDR3, is GAGVSQSPSNKVTEKGKDVELRCDPISGHTALYWYRQSLGQGLEFLIYFQGNSAPDKSGLPSDRFSAERTGGSVSTLTIQRTQQEDSAVYLCASSSHQVPSAFFGQGTRLTVV.

This chain connects TRBV9 to TRBJ2-3; TRBD1 matches 8 bases. Germline values: CDR1 SGDLS, CDR2 YYNGEE. There are 15 residues in the CDR3. Trimming at V came to 0 bases and at J to 3 bases, leaving 3 bases not matched to a gene. CDR3 residues: CASSVDWTGTDTQYF. The CDR3 coding sequence is TGTGCCAGCAGCGTAGACTGGACAGGGACAGATACGCAGTATTTT.